This T cell receptor (beta chain) was sequenced in a study of blood T cell repertoires in COVID-19. At the level of the study: Sources were T cells, B-cell-depleted T cells, or PBMCs; the material itself was cDNA or gDNA.

Cohort allocation depended upon clinical history that participants reported. This table comes from immunoSEQ multiplex PCR, and its TCRdb copy is limited to in-frame clones, with some not included. The sample consists of about 220,000 clones, around 88% of them appearing once. V trimming: 4 bases; J trimming: 5 bases; junction bases outside the gene matches: 9. Germline V gene lookup returns CDR1 SGHRS and CDR2 YFSETQ. The CDR3 is made up of 17 amino acids. Sequencing was done on a sample of PBMCs or T cells enriched from blood (not recorded which). This receptor was taken from a woman in her forties with acute COVID-19. The rearrangement joins TRBV5-1 to TRBJ2-1; 13 bases map to TRBD2. For the CDR3, the DNA is TGCGCCAGCAGCCCCACCCGACTAGCGGGAGGCCACAATGAGCAGTTCTTC. Translation gives CASSPTRLAGGHNEQFF.